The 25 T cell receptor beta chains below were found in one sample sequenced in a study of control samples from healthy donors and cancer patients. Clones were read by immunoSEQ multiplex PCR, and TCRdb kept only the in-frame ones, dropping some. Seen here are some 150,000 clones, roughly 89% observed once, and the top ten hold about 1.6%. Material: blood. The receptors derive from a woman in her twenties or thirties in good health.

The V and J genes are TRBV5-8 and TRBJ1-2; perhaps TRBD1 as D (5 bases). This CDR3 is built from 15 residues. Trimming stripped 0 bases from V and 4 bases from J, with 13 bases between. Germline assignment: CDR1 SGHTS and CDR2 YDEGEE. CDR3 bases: TGTGCCAGCAGCTTGGCCGGCGGACACCTCTATGGCTACACCTTC. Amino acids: CASSLAGGHLYGYTF.

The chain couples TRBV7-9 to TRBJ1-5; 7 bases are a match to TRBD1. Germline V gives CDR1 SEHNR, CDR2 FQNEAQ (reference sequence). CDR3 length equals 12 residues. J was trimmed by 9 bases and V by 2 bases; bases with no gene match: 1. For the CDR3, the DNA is TGTGCCAGCAGCTTACAGGGGGGGCCCCAGCATTTT. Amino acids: CASSLQGGPQHF.

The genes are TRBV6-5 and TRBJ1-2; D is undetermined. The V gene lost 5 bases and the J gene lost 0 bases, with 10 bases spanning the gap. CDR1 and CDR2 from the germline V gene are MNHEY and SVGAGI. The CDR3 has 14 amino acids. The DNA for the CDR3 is TGTGCCAGCAGTCGACCGCTATCTAACTATGGCTACACCTTC. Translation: CASSRPLSNYGYTF.

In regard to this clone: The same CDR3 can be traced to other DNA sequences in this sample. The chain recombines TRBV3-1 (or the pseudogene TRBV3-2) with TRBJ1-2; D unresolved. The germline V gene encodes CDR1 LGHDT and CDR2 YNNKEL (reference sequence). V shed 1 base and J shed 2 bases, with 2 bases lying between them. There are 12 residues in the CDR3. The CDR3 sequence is CASSQGNYGYTF. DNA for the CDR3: TGTGCCAGCAGCCAAGGGAACTATGGCTACACCTTC.

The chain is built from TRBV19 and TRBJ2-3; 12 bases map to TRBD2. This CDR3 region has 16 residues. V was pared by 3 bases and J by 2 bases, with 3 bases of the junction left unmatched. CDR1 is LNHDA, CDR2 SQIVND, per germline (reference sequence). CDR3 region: CASSITSGGTTDTQYF. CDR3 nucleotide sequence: TGTGCCAGTAGTATTACTAGCGGGGGGACCACAGATACGCAGTATTTT.

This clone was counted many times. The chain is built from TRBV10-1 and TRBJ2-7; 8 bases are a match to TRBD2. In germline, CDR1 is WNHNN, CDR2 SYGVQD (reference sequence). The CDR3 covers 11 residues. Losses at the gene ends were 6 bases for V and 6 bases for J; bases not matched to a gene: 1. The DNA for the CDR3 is TGCGCCAGCAGGAGCGGGAGCGAGCAGTACTTC. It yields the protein CASRSGSEQYF.

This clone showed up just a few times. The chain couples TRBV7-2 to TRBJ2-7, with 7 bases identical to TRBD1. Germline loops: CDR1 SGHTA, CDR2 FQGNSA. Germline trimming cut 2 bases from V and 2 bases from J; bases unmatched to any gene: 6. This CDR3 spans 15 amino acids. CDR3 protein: CASSLSRQGPYEQYF. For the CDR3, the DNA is TGTGCCAGCAGCTTATCCCGACAGGGACCCTACGAGCAGTACTTC.

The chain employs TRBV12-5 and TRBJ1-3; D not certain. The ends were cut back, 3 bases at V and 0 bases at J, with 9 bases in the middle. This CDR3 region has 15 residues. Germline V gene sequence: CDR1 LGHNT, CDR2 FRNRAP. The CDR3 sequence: CASGFTTISGNTIYF. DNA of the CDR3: TGTGCTAGTGGTTTCACCACAATCTCTGGAAACACCATATATTTT.

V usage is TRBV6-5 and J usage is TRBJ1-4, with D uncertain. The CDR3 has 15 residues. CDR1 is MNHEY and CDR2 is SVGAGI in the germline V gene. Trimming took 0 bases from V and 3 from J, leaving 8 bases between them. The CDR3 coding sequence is TGTGCCAGCAGTTACTCGGGTTCGGCTAATGAAAAACTGTTTTTT. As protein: CASSYSGSANEKLFF.

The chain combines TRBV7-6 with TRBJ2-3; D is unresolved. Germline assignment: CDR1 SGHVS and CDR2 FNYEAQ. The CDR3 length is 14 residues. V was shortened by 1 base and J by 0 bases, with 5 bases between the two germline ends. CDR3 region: CASSLGVSTDTQYF. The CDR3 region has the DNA TGTGCCAGCAGCTTAGGGGTTAGCACAGATACGCAGTATTTT.

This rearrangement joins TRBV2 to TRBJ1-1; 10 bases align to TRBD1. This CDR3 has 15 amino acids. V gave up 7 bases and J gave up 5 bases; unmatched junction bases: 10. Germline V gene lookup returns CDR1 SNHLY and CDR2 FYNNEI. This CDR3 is CASKATGGRGTEAFF. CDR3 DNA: TGTGCCAGCAAGGCGACAGGGGGCAGAGGGACTGAAGCTTTCTTT.

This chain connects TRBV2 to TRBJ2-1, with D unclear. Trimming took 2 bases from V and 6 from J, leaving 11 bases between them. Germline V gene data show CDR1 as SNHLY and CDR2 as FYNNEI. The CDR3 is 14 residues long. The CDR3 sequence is CASSELVSGNEQFF. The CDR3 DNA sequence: TGTGCCAGCAGTGAACTAGTTTCCGGCAATGAGCAGTTCTTC.

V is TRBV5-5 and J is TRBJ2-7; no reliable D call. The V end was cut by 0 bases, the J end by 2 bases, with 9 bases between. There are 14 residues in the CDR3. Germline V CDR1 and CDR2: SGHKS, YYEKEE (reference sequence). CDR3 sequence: CASSLEGNTYEQYF. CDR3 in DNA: TGTGCCAGCAGCTTGGAAGGGAACACCTACGAGCAGTACTTC.

The CDR3 spells CASSQGTPSNQPQHF. CDR3 DNA sequence: TGCGCCAGCAGCCAAGGAACACCTAGCAATCAGCCCCAGCATTTT. The chain carries TRBV4-1 and TRBJ1-5; D is uncertain. This CDR3 has 15 residues. Trimming removed 1 base from V and 0 bases from J, with 7 bases in between. Germline loops: CDR1 MGHRA, CDR2 YSYEKL.

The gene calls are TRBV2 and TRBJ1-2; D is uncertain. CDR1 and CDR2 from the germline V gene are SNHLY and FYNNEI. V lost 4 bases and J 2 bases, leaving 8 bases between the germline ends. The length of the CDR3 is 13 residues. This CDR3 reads CASSVGDNYGYTF. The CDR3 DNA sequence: TGTGCCAGCAGTGTGGGAGACAACTATGGCTACACCTTC.

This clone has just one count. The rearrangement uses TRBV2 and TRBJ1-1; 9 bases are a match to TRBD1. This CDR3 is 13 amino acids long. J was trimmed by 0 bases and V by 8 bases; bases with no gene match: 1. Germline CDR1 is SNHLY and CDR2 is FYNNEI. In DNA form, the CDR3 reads TGTGCCAGCGGACAGGGGATGAACACTGAAGCTTTCTTT. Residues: CASGQGMNTEAFF.

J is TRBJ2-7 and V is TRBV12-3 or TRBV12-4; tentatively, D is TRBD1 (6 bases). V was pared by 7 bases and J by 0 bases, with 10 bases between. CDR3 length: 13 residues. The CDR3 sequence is CASKGDNSYEQYF. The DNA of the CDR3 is TGTGCCAGCAAAGGGGACAACTCCTACGAGCAGTACTTC.

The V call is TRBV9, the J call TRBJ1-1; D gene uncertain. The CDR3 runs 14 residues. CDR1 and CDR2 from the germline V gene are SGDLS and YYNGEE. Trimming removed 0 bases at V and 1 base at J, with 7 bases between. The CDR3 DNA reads TGTGCCAGCAGCGTAGATCTGACGAACACTGAAGCTTTCTTT. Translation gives CASSVDLTNTEAFF.

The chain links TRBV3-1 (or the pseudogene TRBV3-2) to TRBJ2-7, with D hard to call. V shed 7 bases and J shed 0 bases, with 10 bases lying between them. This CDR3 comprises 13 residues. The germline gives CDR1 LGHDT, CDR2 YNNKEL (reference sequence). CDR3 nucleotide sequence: TGTGCCAGCATGTCACAGAGCTCCTACGAGCAGTACTTC. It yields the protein CASMSQSSYEQYF.

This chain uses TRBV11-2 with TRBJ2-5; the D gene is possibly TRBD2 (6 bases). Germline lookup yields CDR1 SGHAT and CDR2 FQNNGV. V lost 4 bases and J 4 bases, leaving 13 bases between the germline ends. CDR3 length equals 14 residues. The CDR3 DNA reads TGTGCCAGCAGCTCGGAGACTAGGTCAGAGACCCAGTACTTC. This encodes CASSSETRSETQYF.

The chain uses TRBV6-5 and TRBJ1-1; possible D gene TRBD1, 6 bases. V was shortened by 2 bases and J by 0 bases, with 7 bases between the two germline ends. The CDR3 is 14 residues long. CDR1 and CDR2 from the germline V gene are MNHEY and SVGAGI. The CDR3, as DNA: TGTGCCAGCAGTTACGGGGGGCTGAACACTGAAGCTTTCTTT. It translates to CASSYGGLNTEAFF.

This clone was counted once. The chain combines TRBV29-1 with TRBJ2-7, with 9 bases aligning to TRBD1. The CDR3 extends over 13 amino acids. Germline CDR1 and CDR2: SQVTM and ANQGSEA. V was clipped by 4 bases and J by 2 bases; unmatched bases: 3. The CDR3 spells CSVVTGGPYEQYF. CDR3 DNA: TGCAGCGTTGTAACAGGGGGCCCCTACGAGCAGTACTTC.

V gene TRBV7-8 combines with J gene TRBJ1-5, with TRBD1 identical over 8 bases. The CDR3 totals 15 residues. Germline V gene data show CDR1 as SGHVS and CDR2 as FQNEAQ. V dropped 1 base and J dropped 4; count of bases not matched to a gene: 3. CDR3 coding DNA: TGTGCCAGCAGCTTAGGGACAGGGAATAATCAGCCCCAGCATTTT. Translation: CASSLGTGNNQPQHF. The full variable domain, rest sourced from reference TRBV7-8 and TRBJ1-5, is GAGVSQSPRYKVAKRGQDVALRCDPISGHVSLFWYQQALGQGPEFLTYFQNEAQLDKSGLPSDRFFAERPEGSVSTLKIQRTQQEDSAVYLCASSLGTGNNQPQHFGDGTRLSIL.

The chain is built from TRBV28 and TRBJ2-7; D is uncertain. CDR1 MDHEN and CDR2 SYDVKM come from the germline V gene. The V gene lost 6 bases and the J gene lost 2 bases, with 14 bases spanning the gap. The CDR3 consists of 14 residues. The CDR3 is CASSQAGPTYEQYF. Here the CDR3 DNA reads TGTGCCAGCAGCCAGGCTGGCCCTACCTACGAGCAGTACTTC.

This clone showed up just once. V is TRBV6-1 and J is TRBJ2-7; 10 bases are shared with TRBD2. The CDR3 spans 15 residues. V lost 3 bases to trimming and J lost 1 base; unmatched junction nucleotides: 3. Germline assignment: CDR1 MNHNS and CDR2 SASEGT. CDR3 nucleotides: TGTGCCAGCAGTGACCCTAGCGGGAGATCCTACGAGCAGTACTTC. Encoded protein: CASSDPSGRSYEQYF.